This T cell receptor (beta chain) was recorded in a study of blood T cell repertoires in COVID-19. Profiling relied on immunoSEQ multiplex PCR, and the TCRdb table lists in-frame clones only, not all of them. The data hold about 410,000 clones, with more than 80% observed a single time. This clone has a handful of counts. This CDR3 contains 20 residues. This sequence was found in a woman aged 30 to 39 with active or convalescent COVID-19. The specimen sequenced was peripheral blood. The chain has TRBV7-5 and TRBJ1-6. TRBV7-5 has pseudogene status. The CDR3 loop reads CVRSLAGCRRGGSTGSPLHF. In DNA form, the CDR3 reads TGTGTCAGAAGCTTAGCTGGGTGTCGGCGAGGCGGATCGACGGGTTCACCCCTCCACTTT.